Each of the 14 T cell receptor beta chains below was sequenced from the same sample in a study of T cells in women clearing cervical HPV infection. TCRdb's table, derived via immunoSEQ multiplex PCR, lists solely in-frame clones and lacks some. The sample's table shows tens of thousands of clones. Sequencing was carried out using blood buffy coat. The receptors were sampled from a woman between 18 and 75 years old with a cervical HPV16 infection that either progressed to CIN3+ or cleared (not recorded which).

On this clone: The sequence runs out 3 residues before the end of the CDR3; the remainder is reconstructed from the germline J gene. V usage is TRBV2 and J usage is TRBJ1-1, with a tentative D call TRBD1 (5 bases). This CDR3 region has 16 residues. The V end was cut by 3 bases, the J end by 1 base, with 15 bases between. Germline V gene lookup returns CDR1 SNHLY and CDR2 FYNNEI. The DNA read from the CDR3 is TGTGCCAGCAGTGAGCAGGGCTCAGGAGGGAACACTGAA. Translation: CASSEQGSGGNTE. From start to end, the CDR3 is CASSEQGSGGNTEAFF.

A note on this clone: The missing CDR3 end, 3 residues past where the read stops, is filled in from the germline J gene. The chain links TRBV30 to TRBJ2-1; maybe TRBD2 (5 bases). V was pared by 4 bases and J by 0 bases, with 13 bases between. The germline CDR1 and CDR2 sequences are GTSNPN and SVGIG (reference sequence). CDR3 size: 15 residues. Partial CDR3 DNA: TGTGCCTGGAAGGCTAGCTTGAGCTCCTACAATGAG. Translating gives CAWKASLSSYNE. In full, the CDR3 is CAWKASLSSYNEQFF.

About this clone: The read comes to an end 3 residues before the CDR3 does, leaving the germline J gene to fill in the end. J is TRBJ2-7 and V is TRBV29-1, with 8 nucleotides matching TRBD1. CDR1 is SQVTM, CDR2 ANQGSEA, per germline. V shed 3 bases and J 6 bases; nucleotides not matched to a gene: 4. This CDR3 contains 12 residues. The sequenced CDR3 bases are TGCAGCGTTGAGACAGGGGTGGGCGAG. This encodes CSVETGVGE. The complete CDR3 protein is CSVETGVGEQYF.

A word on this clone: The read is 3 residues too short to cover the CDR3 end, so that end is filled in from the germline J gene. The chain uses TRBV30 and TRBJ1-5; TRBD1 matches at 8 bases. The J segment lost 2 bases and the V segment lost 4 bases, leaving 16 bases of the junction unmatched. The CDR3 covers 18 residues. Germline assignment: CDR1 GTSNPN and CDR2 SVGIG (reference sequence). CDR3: CAWIIGQGRRWGNQPQHF. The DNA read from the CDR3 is TGTGCCTGGATTATTGGACAGGGCCGTCGGTGGGGCAATCAGCCC.

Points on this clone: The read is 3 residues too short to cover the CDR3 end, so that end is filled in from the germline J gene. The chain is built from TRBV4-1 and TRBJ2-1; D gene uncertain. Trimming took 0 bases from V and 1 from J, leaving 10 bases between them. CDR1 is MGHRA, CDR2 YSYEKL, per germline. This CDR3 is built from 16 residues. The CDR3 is CASSQDKRPSYNEQFF. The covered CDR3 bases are TGCGCCAGCAGCCAAGATAAGAGGCCTTCCTACAATGAG.

CDR3 DNA, as far as it was read: TGTGCCAGCAGCTTGGGACAGGCGAACACTGAA. Protein product: CASSLGQANTE. The whole CDR3 reads CASSLGQANTEAFF. The chain carries TRBV5-4 and TRBJ1-1; the D gene is possibly TRBD1 (6 bases). The read falls 3 residues short of the CDR3 end, and the missing part is taken from the germline J gene. The CDR3 has 14 residues. Germline lookup yields CDR1 SGHNT and CDR2 YYREEE (reference sequence). The V and J ends lost 0 bases and 1 base respectively, with 7 bases between them.

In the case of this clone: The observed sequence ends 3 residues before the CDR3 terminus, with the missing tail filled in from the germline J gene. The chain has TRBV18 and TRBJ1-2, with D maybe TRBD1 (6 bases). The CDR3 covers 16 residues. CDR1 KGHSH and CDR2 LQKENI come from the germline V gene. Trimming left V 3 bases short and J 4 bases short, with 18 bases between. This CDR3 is CASSPGAGPTTYGYTF. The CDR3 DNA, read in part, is TGTGCCAGCTCACCGGGGGCAGGGCCCACTACCTATGGC.

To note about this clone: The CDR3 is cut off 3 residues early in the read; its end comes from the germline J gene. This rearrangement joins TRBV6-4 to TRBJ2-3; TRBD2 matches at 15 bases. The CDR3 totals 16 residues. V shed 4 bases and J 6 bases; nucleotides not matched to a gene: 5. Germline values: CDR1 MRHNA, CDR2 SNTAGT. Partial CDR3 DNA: TGTGCCAGCAGTGCGGGACTAGCGGGGGGAGACGATACG. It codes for CASSAGLAGGDDT. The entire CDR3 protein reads CASSAGLAGGDDTQYF.

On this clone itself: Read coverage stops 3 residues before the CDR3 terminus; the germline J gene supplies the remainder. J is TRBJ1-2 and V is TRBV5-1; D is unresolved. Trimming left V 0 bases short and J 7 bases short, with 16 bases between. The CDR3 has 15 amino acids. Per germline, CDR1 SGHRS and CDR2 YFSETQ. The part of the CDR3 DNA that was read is TGCGCCAGCAGCTTGGATGCGGGTCGACGAGGTGGC. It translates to CASSLDAGRRGG. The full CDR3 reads CASSLDAGRRGGYTF. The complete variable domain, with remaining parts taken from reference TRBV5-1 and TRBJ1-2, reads KAGVTQTPRYLIKTRGQQVTLSCSPISGHRSVSWYQQTPGQGLQFLFEYFSETQRNKGNFPGRFSGRQFSNSRSEMNVSTLELGDSALYLCASSLDAGRRGGYTFGSGTRLTVV.

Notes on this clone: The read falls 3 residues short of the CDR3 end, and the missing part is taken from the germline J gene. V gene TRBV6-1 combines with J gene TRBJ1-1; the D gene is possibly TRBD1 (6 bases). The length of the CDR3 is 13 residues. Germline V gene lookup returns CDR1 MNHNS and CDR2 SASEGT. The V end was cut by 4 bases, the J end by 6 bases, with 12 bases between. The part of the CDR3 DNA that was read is TGTGCCAGCAGTGGGGGCAGGGGAGCTGAA. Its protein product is CASSGGRGAE. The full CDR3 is CASSGGRGAEAFF.

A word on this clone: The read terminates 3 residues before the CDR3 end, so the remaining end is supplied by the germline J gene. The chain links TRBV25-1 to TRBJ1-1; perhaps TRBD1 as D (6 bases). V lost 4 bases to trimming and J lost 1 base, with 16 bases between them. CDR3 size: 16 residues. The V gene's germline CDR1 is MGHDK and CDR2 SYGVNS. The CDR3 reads CASSGDGGGWNTEAFF. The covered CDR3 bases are TGTGCCAGCAGTGGGGATGGGGGGGGCTGGAACACTGAA.

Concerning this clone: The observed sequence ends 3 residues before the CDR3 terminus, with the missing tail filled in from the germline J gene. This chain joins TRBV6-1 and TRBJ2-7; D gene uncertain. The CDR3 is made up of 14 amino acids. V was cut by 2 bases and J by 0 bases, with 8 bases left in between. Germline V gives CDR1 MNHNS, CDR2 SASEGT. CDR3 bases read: TGTGCCAGCAGTGAAAGCAGGCTCTCCTACGAG. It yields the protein CASSESRLSYE. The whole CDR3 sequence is CASSESRLSYEQYF.

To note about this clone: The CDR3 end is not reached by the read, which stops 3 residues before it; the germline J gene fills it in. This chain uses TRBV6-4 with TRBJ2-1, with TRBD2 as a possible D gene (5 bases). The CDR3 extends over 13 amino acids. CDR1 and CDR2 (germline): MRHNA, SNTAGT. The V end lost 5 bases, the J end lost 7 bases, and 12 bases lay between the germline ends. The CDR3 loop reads CASSKDSSNEQFF. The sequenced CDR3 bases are TGTGCCAGCAGTAAGGACTCTTCAAATGAG.

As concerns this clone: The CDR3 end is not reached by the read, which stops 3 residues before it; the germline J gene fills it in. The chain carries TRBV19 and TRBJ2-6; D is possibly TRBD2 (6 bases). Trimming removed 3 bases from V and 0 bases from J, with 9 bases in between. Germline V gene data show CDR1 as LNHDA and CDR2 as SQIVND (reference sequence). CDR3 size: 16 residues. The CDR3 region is CASSIQEGSGANVLTF. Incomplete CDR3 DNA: TGTGCCAGTAGTATCCAGGAGGGCTCTGGGGCCAACGTC.